The clone carrying this TCR beta chain has only a few counts. Antigen specificity is unknown. This sample stems from a study of T cell repertoires in cytomegalovirus infection. Study overall: An indication of both CMV infection and matching HLA type came from public TCR beta signatures. Points from the study as a whole: What dominated the ex vivo response were HLA-C-restricted CMV-specific TCR beta clonotypes.

TCRdb recomputed calls from the reads with MiXCR, one row per CDR3 protein. This sample has 150,000 to 200,000 distinct CDR3 sequences; 17% occur once, and the top ten carry around 19%. Germline CDR1 reads SQVTM; CDR2 reads ANQGSEA. V lost 1 base and J lost 5; bases outside the gene matches: 5. The CDR3 sequence is 17 residues long. The sample was CD8+ T cells from PBMCs. This rearrangement joins TRBV29-1 to TRBJ2-2, with 15 bases fitting TRBD2. This receptor was obtained from a human donor in good health (CMV status not recorded). Some clones in this sample may be carry-over from other donors' samples. This chain's CDR3 is CSVEGTSGGARTGELFF. As DNA, the CDR3 is TGCAGCGTTGAAGGGACTAGCGGGGGGGCCCGAACCGGGGAGCTGTTTTTT.